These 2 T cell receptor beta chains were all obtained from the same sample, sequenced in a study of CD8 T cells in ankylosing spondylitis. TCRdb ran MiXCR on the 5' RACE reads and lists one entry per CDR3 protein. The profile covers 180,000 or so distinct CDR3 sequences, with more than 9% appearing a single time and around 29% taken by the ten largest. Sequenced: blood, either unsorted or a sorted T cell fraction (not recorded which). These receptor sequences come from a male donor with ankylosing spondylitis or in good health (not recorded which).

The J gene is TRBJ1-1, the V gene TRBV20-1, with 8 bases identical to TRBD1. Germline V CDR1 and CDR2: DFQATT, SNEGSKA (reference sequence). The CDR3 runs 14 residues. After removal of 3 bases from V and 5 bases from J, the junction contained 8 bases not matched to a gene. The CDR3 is CSASPDRAGTEAFF. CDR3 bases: TGCAGTGCTAGCCCGGACAGGGCTGGGACTGAAGCTTTCTTT.

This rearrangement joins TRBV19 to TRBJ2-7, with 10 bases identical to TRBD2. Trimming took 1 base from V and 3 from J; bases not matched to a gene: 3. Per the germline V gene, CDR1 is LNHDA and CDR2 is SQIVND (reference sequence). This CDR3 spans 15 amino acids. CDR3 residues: CASSIVAGGFYEQYF. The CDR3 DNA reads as TGTGCCAGTAGTATAGTAGCGGGAGGCTTCTACGAGCAGTACTTC.